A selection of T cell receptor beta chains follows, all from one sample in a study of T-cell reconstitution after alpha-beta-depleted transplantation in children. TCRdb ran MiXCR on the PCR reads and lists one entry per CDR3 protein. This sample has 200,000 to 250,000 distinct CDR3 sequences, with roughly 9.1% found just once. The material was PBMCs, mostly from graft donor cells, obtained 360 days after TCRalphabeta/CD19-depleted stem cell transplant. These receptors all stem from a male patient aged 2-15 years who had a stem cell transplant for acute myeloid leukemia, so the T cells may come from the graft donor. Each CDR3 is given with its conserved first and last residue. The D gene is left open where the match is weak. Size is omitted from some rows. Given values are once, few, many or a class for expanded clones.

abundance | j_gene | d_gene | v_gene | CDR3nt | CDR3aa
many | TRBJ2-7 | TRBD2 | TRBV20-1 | TGCAGTGCTAGAGATAGCGGGAGGGCCCTCTACGAGCAGTACTTC | CSARDSGRALYEQYF
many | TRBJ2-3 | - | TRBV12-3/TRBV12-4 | TGTGCCAGCAGTTTAAGGGGGGGCCCTAGCACAGATACGCAGTATTTT | CASSLRGGPSTDTQYF
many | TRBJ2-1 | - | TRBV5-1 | TGCGCCAGCAGCTTGGTCGGGGGAGGTAATGAGCAGTTCTTC | CASSLVGGGNEQFF
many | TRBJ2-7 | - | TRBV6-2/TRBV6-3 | TGTGCCAGCAGTTACGGGCTCTCGAGTGCCTACGAGCAGTACTTC | CASSYGLSSAYEQYF
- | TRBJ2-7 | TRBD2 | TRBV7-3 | TGTGCCAGCAGCCTGAGAGGGAGCGGGAGTTCCTCCGAGCAGTACTTC | CASSLRGSGSSSEQYF
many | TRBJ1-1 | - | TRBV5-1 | TGCGCCAGCAGCTTCCGAGCAGAGCTGAACACTGAAGCTTTCTTT | CASSFRAELNTEAFF
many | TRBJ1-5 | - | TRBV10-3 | TGTGCCATCAGTGTACAGGGACAACAGCCCCAGCATTTT | CAISVQGQQPQHF
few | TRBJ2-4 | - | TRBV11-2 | TGTGCCAGCAGCTTAGAAGTACAAGTAACCAAAAACATTCAGTACTTC | CASSLEVQVTKNIQYF
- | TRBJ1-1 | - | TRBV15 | TGTGCCTCGGGATCGACAATGAACACTGAAGCTTTCTTT | CASGSTMNTEAFF
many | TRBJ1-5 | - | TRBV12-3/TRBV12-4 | TGTGCCAGCAGTTTATGGGGGGGCAATCAGCCCCAGCATTTT | CASSLWGGNQPQHF
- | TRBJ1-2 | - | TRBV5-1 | TGCGCCAGCAGCGTAGGAGGAGGGGTCGGCTACACCTTC | CASSVGGGVGYTF
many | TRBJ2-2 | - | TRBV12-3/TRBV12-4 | TGTGCCAGCAGTTTTACGGGGAACACCGGGGAGCTGTTTTTT | CASSFTGNTGELFF
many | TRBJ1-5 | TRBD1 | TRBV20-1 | TGCAGTGCTGTGGACAGGGCGCGTGGCAATCAGCCCCAGCATTTT | CSAVDRARGNQPQHF
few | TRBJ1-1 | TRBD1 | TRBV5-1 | TGCGCCAGCAGCCCACAGGGGGTTGGAAACACTGAAGCTTTCTTT | CASSPQGVGNTEAFF
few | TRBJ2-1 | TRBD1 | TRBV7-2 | TGTGCCAGCAGCTTAGCGGACAGGGCGACGGCCGAGCAGTTCTTC | CASSLADRATAEQFF
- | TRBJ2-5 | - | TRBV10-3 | TGTGCCATCGGCAGCGCCCAAGAGACCCAGTACTTC | CAIGSAQETQYF
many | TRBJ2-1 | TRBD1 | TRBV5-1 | TGCGCCAGCAGCCCCGGACAGGTTAAGTACAATGAGCAGTTCTTC | CASSPGQVKYNEQFF
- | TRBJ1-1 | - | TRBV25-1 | TGTGCCAGCAGTGAATGGGCAGGGCTGAACACTGAAGCTTTCTTT | CASSEWAGLNTEAFF
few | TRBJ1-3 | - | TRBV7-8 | TGTGCCAGCAGCTTAGCAGGGCGAGGAAACACCATATATTTT | CASSLAGRGNTIYF
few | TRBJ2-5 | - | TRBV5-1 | TGCGCCAGCAGCTTGATGGTCCAAGAGACCCAGTACTTC | CASSLMVQETQYF
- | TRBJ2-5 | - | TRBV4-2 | TGTGCCAGCAGCCAAGAAGGTGGTAACGTGGAGACCCAGTACTTC | CASSQEGGNVETQYF
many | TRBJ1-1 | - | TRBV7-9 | TGTGCCAGCAAAACAAGGGGGGGGTTAACTGAAGCTTTCTTT | CASKTRGGLTEAFF
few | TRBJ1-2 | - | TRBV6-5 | TGTGCCAGCAGTTACAGGGGCCCATCTAACTATGGCTACACCTTC | CASSYRGPSNYGYTF
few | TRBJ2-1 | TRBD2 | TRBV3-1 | TGTGCCAGCAGCCAAGACCCGAATTCCGGGACTAGCAAGCAGTTCTTC | CASSQDPNSGTSKQFF
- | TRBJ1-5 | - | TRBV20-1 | TGCAGTGCTACCTTTGGGGCCGGCAATCAGCCCCAGCATTTT | CSATFGAGNQPQHF
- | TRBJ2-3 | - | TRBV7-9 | TGTGCCAGCAGCCTCTACCGGCCTGGGGAGCAGTATTTT | CASSLYRPGEQYF
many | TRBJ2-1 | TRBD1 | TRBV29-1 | TGCAGCGTTGAAACCCGGACAGGGTTGAAGTTCTTC | CSVETRTGLKFF
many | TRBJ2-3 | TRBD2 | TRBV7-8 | TGTGCCAGCAGCCCACTAGCGGGACGGGGTAGAGATACGCAGTATTTT | CASSPLAGRGRDTQYF
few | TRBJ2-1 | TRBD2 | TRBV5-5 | TGTGCCAGCAGTTTATGGGGACTAGCGGGAGCTGAGCAGTTCTTC | CASSLWGLAGAEQFF
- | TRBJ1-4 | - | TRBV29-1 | TGCAGCGTTGGACTGGTAGGGTCGGGTGAAAAACTGTTTTTT | CSVGLVGSGEKLFF
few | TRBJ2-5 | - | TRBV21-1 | TGTGCCAGCAGCAAAGAGTTGGTGGGGGAGTACTTC | CASSKELVGEYF
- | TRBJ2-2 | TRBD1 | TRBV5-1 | TGCGCCAGCAGCCTGGGACAGGTTGACACCGGGGAGCTGTTTTTT | CASSLGQVDTGELFF
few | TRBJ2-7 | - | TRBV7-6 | TGTGCCAGCAGCTTAGGAGGGACGTTCACCTACGAGCAGTACTTC | CASSLGGTFTYEQYF
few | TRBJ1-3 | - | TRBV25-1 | TGTGCCATCGACCGTTTCTCTGGAAACACCATATATTTT | CAIDRFSGNTIYF
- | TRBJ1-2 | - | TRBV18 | TGTGCCAGCTCACTTTCGGCAGGGGCCACCTATGGCTACACCTTC | CASSLSAGATYGYTF
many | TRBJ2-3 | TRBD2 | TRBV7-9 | TGTGCCAGCAGCCCGGGGGGAGTCAGGGCAGATACGCAGTATTTT | CASSPGGVRADTQYF
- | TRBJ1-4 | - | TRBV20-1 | TGCAGTGCTAGAGGAACGGATGCAACTAATGAAAAACTGTTTTTT | CSARGTDATNEKLFF
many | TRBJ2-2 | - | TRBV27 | TGTGCCAGCAGTTTATTTCGACCCACTCCCCTATACACCGGGGAGCTGTTTTTT | CASSLFRPTPLYTGELFF
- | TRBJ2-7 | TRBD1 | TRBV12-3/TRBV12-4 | TGTGCCAGCAGCCCACCGGGACAGGGTGGCTCCTACGAGCAGTACTTC | CASSPPGQGGSYEQYF
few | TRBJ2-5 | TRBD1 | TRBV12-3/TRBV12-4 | TGTGCCAGCAGTTTAGCGGGACAGGGACTCCAAGAGACCCAGTACTTC | CASSLAGQGLQETQYF
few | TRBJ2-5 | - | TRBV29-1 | TGCAGCGTTGAAGGGTTCATGGCTGAAGAGACCCAGTACTTC | CSVEGFMAEETQYF
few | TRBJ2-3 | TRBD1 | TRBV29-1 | TGCAGCGTCCTAAGACAGGGGACAGATACGCAGTATTTT | CSVLRQGTDTQYF
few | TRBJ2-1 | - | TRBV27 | TGTGCCAGCAGTTTACCAGGGTGGTCCGATGAGCAGTTCTTC | CASSLPGWSDEQFF
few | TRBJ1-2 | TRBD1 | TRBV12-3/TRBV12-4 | TGTGCCAGCAGTCCGGCGACAGGGGCTAACGGCTACACCTTC | CASSPATGANGYTF
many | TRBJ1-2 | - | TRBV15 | TGTGCCACCAGCAGGGGACCCGACTATGGCTACACCTTC | CATSRGPDYGYTF
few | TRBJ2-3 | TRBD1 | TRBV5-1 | TGCGCCAGCAGCTCCGGGACAGGGGGAAGCACAGATACGCAGTATTTT | CASSSGTGGSTDTQYF
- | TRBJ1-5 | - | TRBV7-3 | TGTGCCAGCAGCTTAACAGAGGGGCAGCCCCAGCATTTT | CASSLTEGQPQHF
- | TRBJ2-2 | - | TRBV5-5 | TGTGCCAGCAGCTTGAACAGGGCAGGTAACACCGGGGAGCTGTTTTTT | CASSLNRAGNTGELFF
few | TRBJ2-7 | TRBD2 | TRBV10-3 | TGTGCCATCAGTGAGCTAGCGGCAAGCTCCTACGAGCAGTACTTC | CAISELAASSYEQYF